The 16 T cell receptor beta chains presented below share a single source sample, sequenced in a study of blood T cell repertoires in COVID-19 (dated by TCRdb to 2020 to 2022). Library preparation was by the immunoSEQ multiplex PCR assay. In its TCRdb copy, this immuneACCESS table keeps in-frame sequences only and misses some clones. Where compared with another copy, unresolved V genes explain less than half of these, and the others have no known cause. This sample holds a few hundred thousand clones; 90% were observed only once. The ten largest clones represent over 0.95% of the sample. The specimen was PBMCs or T cells enriched from blood (not recorded which). These receptors all come from a man under 40 who had recovered from COVID-19.

V is TRBV27 and J is TRBJ2-7; 9 nucleotides line up with TRBD1. J was trimmed by 1 base and V by 6 bases; bases with no gene match: 7. Germline V lookup: CDR1 MNHEY, CDR2 SMNVEV (reference sequence). The CDR3 totals 15 residues. The chain's CDR3 is CASSPAGQGSYEQYF. The CDR3, as DNA: TGTGCCAGCAGCCCCGCGGGACAGGGATCCTACGAGCAGTACTTC.

V and J are TRBV5-1 and TRBJ2-3, with D tentatively TRBD2 (6 bases). This CDR3 comprises 16 residues. Trimming removed 4 bases from V and 8 bases from J, with 23 bases in between. Germline-derived CDR1 and CDR2 are SGHRS and YFSETQ. CDR3: CASSRGGASEAGTQYF. CDR3 bases: TGCGCCAGCAGCCGAGGCGGGGCCTCAGAGGCGGGTACGCAGTATTTT.

The CDR3 nucleotides read TGTGCCTGGAGTGGTGAGAATCTAAGCAATCAGCCCCAGCATTTT. Translating gives CAWSGENLSNQPQHF. The V gene is TRBV30, the J gene TRBJ1-5; the D is unclear. Trimming pared 1 base from V and 1 base from J, leaving 11 bases between. CDR3 length equals 15 residues. Per the germline V gene, CDR1 is GTSNPN and CDR2 is SVGIG (reference sequence). The full variable domain, with the rest looked up from reference TRBV30 and TRBJ1-5, is SQTIHQWPATLVQPVGSPLSLECTVEGTSNPNLYWYRQAAGRGLQLLFYSVGIGQISSEVPQNLSASRPQDRQFILSSKKLLLSDSGFYLCAWSGENLSNQPQHFGDGTRLSIL.

The chain employs TRBV6-7 and TRBJ2-1; 10 bases align to TRBD1. TRBV6-7 belongs to the ORF category, with a function that is uncertain. The junction had 4 bases not matched to a gene; V was cut back by 6 bases and J by 2 bases. CDR3 length: 15 amino acids. The CDR3 region has the DNA TGTGCCAGCAGACCGGGACAGGGGACCTACAATGAGCAGTTCTTC. Its translation: CASRPGQGTYNEQFF.

The V gene is TRBV9, the J gene TRBJ2-1; 7 bases agree with TRBD2. Trimming took 0 bases from V and 5 from J; bases not matched to a gene: 5. CDR1 SGDLS and CDR2 YYNGEE come from the germline V gene. The CDR3 has 15 residues. Written as DNA, the CDR3 is TGTGCCAGCAGCGTAGAGGGTGGGACTAACAATGAGCAGTTCTTC. It specifies CASSVEGGTNNEQFF. Full variable domain (missing parts from reference TRBV9 and TRBJ2-1): DSGVTQTPKHLITATGQRVTLRCSPRSGDLSVYWYQQSLDQGLQFLIQYYNGEERAKGNILERFSAQQFPDLHSELNLSSLELGDSALYFCASSVEGGTNNEQFFGPGTRLTVL.

This clone was seen a single time. V gene TRBV6-2 or TRBV6-3 combines with J gene TRBJ2-1, with D possibly being TRBD1 or TRBD2 (6 bases each). V lost 6 bases, J lost 1 base, and 16 bases lay in between. Looked up from germline, CDR1 is MNHEY and CDR2 is SVGEGT. The CDR3 runs 16 residues. The CDR3 region has the DNA TGTGCCAGCAGATACGGGGGTAGGGGGTCCTACAATGAGCAGTTCTTC. Its translation: CASRYGGRGSYNEQFF.

The V and J genes are TRBV27 and TRBJ1-2; TRBD1 agrees at 7 bases. The CDR3 runs to 14 residues. Per germline, CDR1 MNHEY and CDR2 SMNVEV (reference sequence). V dropped 6 bases and J dropped 2; count of bases not matched to a gene: 6. CDR3 DNA sequence: TGTGCCAGCAGGGGACCGACAGGGAACTATGGCTACACCTTC. Protein: CASRGPTGNYGYTF.

The J gene is TRBJ1-1, the V gene TRBV19; 7 bases are shared with TRBD1. The germline gives CDR1 LNHDA, CDR2 SQIVND (reference sequence). This CDR3 spans 13 amino acids. Trimming cost V 6 bases and J 4 bases; bases outside gene matches: 5. The CDR3 bases are TGTGCCAGTAGGCGACAGGGAGGCACTGAAGCTTTCTTT. This gives the protein CASRRQGGTEAFF.

This clone was observed a single time. The chain is built from TRBV27 and TRBJ1-2; perhaps TRBD1 as D (5 bases). CDR1 MNHEY and CDR2 SMNVEV come from the germline V gene (reference sequence). This CDR3 contains 14 residues. V was trimmed by 6 bases and J by 4 bases, leaving 15 bases between them. DNA of the CDR3: TGTGCCAGCAGCCACAGGACCGCTTGCTATGGCTACACCTTC. It translates to CASSHRTACYGYTF.

The gene calls are TRBV6-4 and TRBJ2-1, with 10 bases matching TRBD2. The junction had 4 bases not matched to a gene; V was cut back by 2 bases and J by 6 bases. Germline CDR1 reads MRHNA; CDR2 reads SNTAGT. The CDR3 loop spans 15 amino acids. The CDR3 DNA reads TGTGCCAGCAGTGACAGAGCGGGAGGGCCCAATGAGCAGTTCTTC. It translates to CASSDRAGGPNEQFF.

The chain links TRBV6-2 or TRBV6-3 to TRBJ1-2, with D possibly matching TRBD1 (5 bases). Germline CDR1 and CDR2: MNHEY and SVGEGT. This CDR3 has 12 residues. Trimming removed 5 bases from V and 4 bases from J, with 8 bases in between. This CDR3 is CASSQDIYGYTF. In nucleotides, the CDR3 is TGTGCCAGCAGTCAGGACATCTATGGCTACACCTTC.

The V gene is TRBV28, the J gene TRBJ1-4, with D uncertain. Trimming stripped 6 bases from V and 1 base from J, with 9 bases between. The CDR3 runs to 14 residues. Germline assignment: CDR1 MDHEN and CDR2 SYDVKM. The DNA for the CDR3 is TGTGCCAGCAGGCGGGGTGTAACTAATGAAAAACTGTTTTTT. Protein product: CASRRGVTNEKLFF. The full variable domain, its missing parts supplied by reference TRBV28 and TRBJ1-4, is DVKVTQSSRYLVKRTGEKVFLECVQDMDHENMFWYRQDPGLGLRLIYFSYDVKMKEKGDIPEGYSVSREKKERFSLILESASTNQTSMYLCASRRGVTNEKLFFGSGTQLSVL.

The chain joins TRBV5-5 to TRBJ2-1, with a weak D call TRBD2 (6 bases). Trimming stripped 4 bases from V and 4 bases from J, with 18 bases between. Germline V gene lookup returns CDR1 SGHKS and CDR2 YYEKEE (reference sequence). The CDR3 has 16 amino acids. The CDR3 nucleotides are TGTGCCAGCAGCATAGGACTAAGCGGATCGTACAATGAGCAGTTCTTC. Protein: CASSIGLSGSYNEQFF.

The chain carries TRBV19 and TRBJ2-7, with 10 positions matching TRBD1. The CDR3 consists of 14 residues. From germline, CDR1 is LNHDA and CDR2 SQIVND (reference sequence). V gave up 7 bases and J gave up 6 bases; unmatched junction bases: 9. CDR3 region: CASTPRDRGGEQYF. The CDR3 DNA is TGTGCCAGTACCCCCCGGGACAGGGGCGGCGAGCAGTACTTC.

This chain connects TRBV5-1 to TRBJ2-5; TRBD1 agrees at 10 bases. There are 15 residues in the CDR3. Looked up from germline, CDR1 is SGHRS and CDR2 is YFSETQ. J was trimmed by 0 bases and V by 4 bases; bases with no gene match: 3. In DNA, the CDR3 is TGCGCCAGCAGCCGGGACAGGGGATACCAAGAGACCCAGTACTTC. Amino acid sequence: CASSRDRGYQETQYF.

This clone occurred a few times. CDR3 protein: CSVREQTYNEQFF. CDR3 coding DNA: TGCAGCGTTCGGGAGCAGACGTACAATGAGCAGTTCTTC. The chain carries TRBV29-1 and TRBJ2-1; tentatively, D is TRBD2 (6 bases). Trimming took off 5 bases at V and 4 bases at J, with 12 bases between the two ends. Germline V gene lookup returns CDR1 SQVTM and CDR2 ANQGSEA. CDR3 length: 13 amino acids.